Sequencing of this T cell receptor beta chain was carried out in a study of T-cell memory formation after mild COVID-19. Findings and limits, study-wide: Clones that got smaller from day 15 to 85 had even CD4/CD8, while clones growing later tipped toward CD4+.

Points on this clonotype: Its target is not known.

Trimming took 5 bases from V and 1 from J, leaving 7 bases between them. The CDR3 covers 13 residues. Germline V gene lookup returns CDR1 KGHSH and CDR2 LQKENI. Employing constant-segment primers, 5'RACE generated TCR alpha and TCR beta cDNA libraries bearing sample barcodes and UMIs. TCRdb reanalysed the 5' RACE reads using MiXCR and keeps one entry per CDR3 protein. Of roughly 510,000 distinct CDR3 sequences listed, roughly 17% were seen once; the top ten hold roughly 8.2%. The rearrangement joins TRBV18 to TRBJ2-3; D gene uncertain. The sample comprised PBMCs or a T cell subset sorted from them (not recorded which). This TCR was sampled from an adult woman who had mild COVID-19 (a few samples of this study predate the infection). Cell type and time point are not known. CDR3 DNA: TGTGCCAGCTCAACGGGTGGCACAGATACGCAGTATTTT. Protein sequence: CASSTGGTDTQYF.